These 20 T cell receptor beta chains were all obtained from the same sample, sequenced in a study of cytomegalovirus exposure and HLA in healthy donors. The PCR was carried out with 60 Vbeta primers and 13 Jbeta primers. Sequencing used immunoSEQ multiplex PCR; TCRdb keeps in-frame clones, though not all of them. This table holds almost 80,000 clones, under 70% found once. The source material was PBMCs. These receptors originate from a woman aged 45 to 65 in good health and CMV-seropositive.

The chain uses TRBV10-1 and TRBJ1-1; D is unresolved. Per germline, CDR1 WNHNN and CDR2 SYGVQD (reference sequence). With 4 bases removed from V and 0 bases from J, the gap between germline ends came to 12 bases. The CDR3 is made up of 15 amino acids. CDR3 bases: TGCGCCAGCAGTGCCGGGGAGGGAATGAACACTGAAGCTTTCTTT. Translating it yields CASSAGEGMNTEAFF.

The V and J genes are TRBV19 and TRBJ2-1; D is undetermined. This CDR3 has 13 residues. Germline V gene data show CDR1 as LNHDA and CDR2 as SQIVND (reference sequence). V was clipped by 2 bases and J by 5 bases, with 7 bases between them. The DNA of the CDR3 is TGTGCCAGTAGTATATGGCAGGACAATGAGCAGTTCTTC. Translated, it gives CASSIWQDNEQFF.

Comment on this clone: One end of the junction varies from germline; a read error may be responsible. The chain carries TRBV7-7 and TRBJ1-5; D remains unclear. The CDR3 loop spans 18 amino acids. Germline CDR1 SSHAT, CDR2 FNYEAQ (reference sequence). The DNA for the CDR3 is TGTGCTAGCAGCTTAAATCCGCCGGGAGGGTCGCGCAATCAGCCCCAGCATTTT. Protein: CASSLNPPGGSRNQPQHF.

There are a few counts of this clone. The V call is TRBV11-3, the J call TRBJ2-1, with 12 bases fitting TRBD2. J was trimmed by 8 bases and V by 1 base; bases with no gene match: 3. The CDR3 contains 15 residues. Germline CDR1 reads SGHNT; CDR2 reads YENEEA. The CDR3 nucleotides are TGTGCCAGCAGCTTAGGCGGACTAGCGGGGTATGAGCAGTTCTTC. It is translated as CASSLGGLAGYEQFF.

V usage is TRBV10-3 and J usage is TRBJ2-7, with D perhaps TRBD2 (6 bases). This CDR3 contains 14 residues. From germline, CDR1 is ENHRY and CDR2 SYGVKD. The V and J ends lost 8 bases and 0 bases respectively, with 14 bases between them. The CDR3 nucleotides are TGTGCCATCGGGGGAGGCAGGAGCTCCTACGAGCAGTACGTC. It translates to CAIGGGRSSYEQYV.

The chain couples TRBV7-2 to TRBJ1-2; D not resolved. Trimming removed 2 bases at V and 2 bases at J, with 9 bases between. The CDR3 is made up of 14 amino acids. Germline V CDR1 and CDR2: SGHTA, FQGNSA. CDR3 sequence reads: CASSLRNSNYGYTF. In DNA, the CDR3 is TGTGCCAGCAGCTTACGAAACTCAAACTATGGCTACACCTTC.

The CDR3 sequence: CASSSGTGGTAAYEQYF. The CDR3, as DNA: TGCGCCAGCAGCTCGGGGACAGGGGGCACTGCTGCCTACGAGCAGTACTTC. The chain links TRBV5-1 to TRBJ2-7, with TRBD1 matching over 12 bases. This CDR3 has 17 residues. With 3 bases clipped from V and 2 bases from J, the junction kept 9 bases outside the gene matches. Germline CDR1 reads SGHRS; CDR2 reads YFSETQ.

The V and J genes are TRBV6-1 and TRBJ2-1; 9 nucleotides line up with TRBD1. Germline CDR1 MNHNS, CDR2 SASEGT. The ends lost 4 bases at V and 6 bases at J; junction bases unmatched: 10. The CDR3 runs 16 residues. CDR3 bases: TGTGCCAGCAGTGTAAGGAGGGGACAGGGTGGCAATGAGCAGTTCTTC. Protein product: CASSVRRGQGGNEQFF.

The chain is built from TRBV10-3 and TRBJ1-5; 10 nucleotides agree with TRBD1. The CDR3 has 16 residues. The germline V gene encodes CDR1 ENHRY and CDR2 SYGVKD. Trimming at V came to 3 bases and at J to 2 bases, leaving 4 bases not matched to a gene. The CDR3 here is CAISDSGTGGNQPQHF. In nucleotides, the CDR3 is TGTGCCATCAGTGATTCCGGGACAGGGGGCAATCAGCCCCAGCATTTT.

In this sample, this clone turned up a few times. CDR3 sequence reads: CASSESAGIAGGGTDTQYF. For the CDR3, the DNA is TGCGCCAGCAGTGAGTCGGCGGGTATAGCGGGGGGAGGAACAGATACGCAGTATTTT. This chain connects TRBV10-2 to TRBJ2-3; 10 positions agree with TRBD2. This CDR3 region has 19 residues. Germline CDR1 WSHSY, CDR2 SAAADI. V lost 0 bases to trimming and J lost 3 bases; unmatched junction nucleotides: 12.

The J gene is TRBJ1-3, the V gene TRBV29-1; a weak D match, TRBD1 (5 bases). With 7 bases removed from V and 0 bases from J, the gap between germline ends came to 13 bases. The CDR3 is 14 amino acids. Germline assignment: CDR1 SQVTM and CDR2 ANQGSEA. CDR3 amino acids: CSALPGYSGNTIYF. CDR3 bases: TGCAGCGCTCTCCCAGGGTACTCTGGAAACACCATATATTTT.

This clone appeared a single time. This sample also contains other DNA sequences that code for the same CDR3. This chain uses TRBV11-2 with TRBJ2-3, with D maybe TRBD2 (6 bases). The CDR3 extends over 15 amino acids. The germline V gene encodes CDR1 SGHAT and CDR2 FQNNGV. The V end was cut by 1 base, the J end by 0 bases, with 8 bases between. CDR3 bases: TGTGCCAGCAGCTTAGTGGCGGGGAGCACAGATACGCAGTATTTT. This sequence encodes CASSLVAGSTDTQYF. Full variable domain (outside the CDR3, taken from reference TRBV11-2 and TRBJ2-3): EAGVAQSPRYKIIEKRQSVAFWCNPISGHATLYWYQQILGQGPKLLIQFQNNGVVDDSQLPKDRFSAERLKGVDSTLKIQPAKLEDSAVYLCASSLVAGSTDTQYFGPGTRLTVL.

A note on this clone: One end of the junction does not line up with germline, which may come from a read error. The chain recombines TRBV7-6 with TRBJ2-2; D is perhaps TRBD2 (5 bases). Per germline, CDR1 SGHVS and CDR2 FNYEAQ. This CDR3 spans 13 amino acids. The CDR3 DNA sequence: TGTGCCAGCAGCTTAGGCCTCGTCGGGAAGCTGTTTTTT. This codes for CASSLGLVGKLFF.

The chain carries TRBV10-2 and TRBJ1-1; 9 nucleotides align to TRBD1. CDR1 and CDR2 from the germline V gene are WSHSY and SAAADI. CDR3 length equals 14 residues. V lost 6 bases, J lost 7 bases, and 9 bases stayed unmatched. The CDR3: CASRDYGQGSEAFF. The CDR3 DNA reads as TGCGCCAGCAGGGATTATGGACAGGGGAGTGAAGCTTTCTTT.

The rearrangement uses TRBV4-2 and TRBJ1-2; D call uncertain. V lost 6 bases and J 8 bases, leaving 7 bases between the germline ends. CDR1 and CDR2 from the germline V gene are LGHNA and YNFKEQ. The CDR3 covers 10 residues. Here the CDR3 DNA reads TGTGCCAGCAGAGCATTAGGCTACACCTTC. Translation: CASRALGYTF.

The chain couples TRBV4-2 to TRBJ2-3; 7 bases line up with TRBD1. CDR1 is LGHNA, CDR2 YNFKEQ, per germline. The V gene end was trimmed by 4 bases and the J gene end by 5 bases; junction bases not matched to a gene: 3. The length of the CDR3 is 13 residues. The CDR3 DNA reads TGTGCCAGCAGCCCAGGGGACAGAGATACGCAGTATTTT. Translating gives CASSPGDRDTQYF.

This sequence joins TRBV11-1 and TRBJ2-3; 7 bases match TRBD2. V shed 5 bases, J shed 3 bases, and the junction held 5 bases outside the gene matches. Germline-derived CDR1 and CDR2 are SGHAT and FQDESV (reference sequence). CDR3 size: 14 residues. The CDR3 DNA follows: TGTGCCAGCAGCAAGCGGGAAGGGACAGATACGCAGTATTTT. Protein: CASSKREGTDTQYF.

The chain is built from TRBV5-6 and TRBJ1-1; D is ambiguous. The CDR3 has 14 residues. CDR1 SGHDT and CDR2 YYEEEE come from the germline V gene. V was shortened by 3 bases and J by 0 bases, with 9 bases between the two germline ends. CDR3 in DNA: TGTGCCAGCAGCTCCGACTTAATGAACACTGAAGCTTTCTTT. Translating it yields CASSSDLMNTEAFF. Full variable domain (rest looked up from reference TRBV5-6 and TRBJ1-1): DAGVTQSPTHLIKTRGQQVTLRCSPKSGHDTVSWYQQALGQGPQFIFQYYEEEERQRGNFPDRFSGHQFPNYSSELNVNALLLGDSALYLCASSSDLMNTEAFFGQGTRLTVV.

The V and J genes are TRBV11-3 and TRBJ2-5; 10 bases align to TRBD1. The length of the CDR3 is 15 residues. CDR1 SGHNT and CDR2 YENEEA come from the germline V gene. With 1 base clipped from V and 5 bases from J, the junction kept 4 bases outside the gene matches. The CDR3 nucleotides read TGTGCCAGCAGCTTAGGACAGGGGGCTGGGGAGACCCAGTACTTC. Its translation is CASSLGQGAGETQYF.

The J gene is TRBJ2-2, the V gene TRBV6-1; possible D gene TRBD2, 5 bases. In germline, CDR1 is MNHNS, CDR2 SASEGT. Trimming took 8 bases from V and 3 from J, leaving 16 bases between them. This CDR3 contains 15 residues. CDR3: CASGVKSGDTGELFF. The CDR3 nucleotides are TGTGCCAGCGGAGTGAAATCCGGGGACACCGGGGAGCTGTTTTTT.